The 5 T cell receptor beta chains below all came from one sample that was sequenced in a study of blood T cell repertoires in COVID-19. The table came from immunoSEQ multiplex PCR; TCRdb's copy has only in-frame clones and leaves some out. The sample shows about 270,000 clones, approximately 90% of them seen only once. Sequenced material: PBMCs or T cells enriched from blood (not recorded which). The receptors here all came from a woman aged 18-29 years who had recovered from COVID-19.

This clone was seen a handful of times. CDR3 amino acids: CASSPTETFLSSYNEQFF. CDR3 in DNA: TGTGCCAGCAGCCCCACAGAGACCTTTTTAAGCTCCTACAATGAGCAGTTCTTC. The chain is built from TRBV28 and TRBJ2-1, with unresolved D. Germline V gene lookup returns CDR1 MDHEN and CDR2 SYDVKM. The CDR3 is 18 residues long. The V and J ends lost 6 bases and 0 bases respectively, with 21 bases between them.

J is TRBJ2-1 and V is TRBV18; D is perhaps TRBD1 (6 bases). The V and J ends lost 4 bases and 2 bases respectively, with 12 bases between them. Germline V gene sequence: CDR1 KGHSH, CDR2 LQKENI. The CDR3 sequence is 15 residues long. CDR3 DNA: TGTGCCAGCTCACGCCAGGGGTGGGCCTACAATGAGCAGTTCTTC. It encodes CASSRQGWAYNEQFF.

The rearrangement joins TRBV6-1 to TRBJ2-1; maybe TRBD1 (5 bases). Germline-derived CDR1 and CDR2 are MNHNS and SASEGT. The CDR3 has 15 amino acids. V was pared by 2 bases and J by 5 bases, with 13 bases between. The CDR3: CASSETAGPNNEQFF. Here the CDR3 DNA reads TGTGCCAGCAGTGAAACGGCAGGGCCCAACAATGAGCAGTTCTTC.

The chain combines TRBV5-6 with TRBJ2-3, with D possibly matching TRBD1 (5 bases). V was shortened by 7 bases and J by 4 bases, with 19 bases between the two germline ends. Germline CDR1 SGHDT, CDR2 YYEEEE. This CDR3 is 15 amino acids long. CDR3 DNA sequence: TGTGCCAGCTGCCGAGGCAGGGTAAGCGCAGATACGCAGTATTTT. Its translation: CASCRGRVSADTQYF.

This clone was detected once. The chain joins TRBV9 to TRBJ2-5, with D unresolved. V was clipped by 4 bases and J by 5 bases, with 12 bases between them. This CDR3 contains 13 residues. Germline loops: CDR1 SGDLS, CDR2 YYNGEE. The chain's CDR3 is CASSPSTSETQYF. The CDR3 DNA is TGTGCCAGCAGCCCCAGTACATCGGAGACCCAGTACTTC.